These 16 T cell receptor beta chains were sequenced from one sample in a study of blood T cells in healthy people across ages. The use of a sample-barcoded 5' primer and a J-beta primer mix characterized a second PCR of roughly 6 to 11 cycles. In TCRdb, the 5' RACE reads were re-called with MiXCR into one record per CDR3 protein. The repertoire holds some 700,000 distinct CDR3 sequences, with 40% to 45% as singletons. Material: blood. These TCRs come from a woman in her fifties or sixties in good health.

The chain combines TRBV6-5 with TRBJ1-3; 7 bases match TRBD1. Germline loops: CDR1 MNHEY, CDR2 SVGAGI. The CDR3 is 15 amino acids. The trim removed 4 bases at V and 3 bases at J, leaving 6 bases unmatched. This CDR3 is CASSFQQGLGNTIYF. The CDR3, as DNA: TGTGCCAGCAGTTTCCAACAGGGGCTTGGAAACACCATATATTTT.

The chain has TRBV5-1 and TRBJ1-1; TRBD1 might be the D (5 bases). This CDR3 has 13 amino acids. Trimming stripped 8 bases from V and 5 bases from J, with 16 bases between. Per germline, CDR1 SGHRS and CDR2 YFSETQ. The CDR3 bases are TGCGCCAGTTTCCGAGGGGCTGGGACTGAAGCTTTCTTT. Its translation: CASFRGAGTEAFF.

This clonotype turned up a few times. The chain carries TRBV20-1 and TRBJ1-2, with 9 bases fitting TRBD1. The CDR3 spans 15 residues. The junction had 10 bases not matched to a gene; V was cut back by 7 bases and J by 1 base. Germline loops: CDR1 DFQATT, CDR2 SNEGSKA (reference sequence). CDR3 amino acids: CSEGTGPPFNYGYTF. DNA of the CDR3: TGCAGTGAGGGGACAGGGCCCCCCTTTAACTATGGCTACACCTTC.

In regard to this clonotype: This may come from a read error, since a much larger clone is one base off. V usage is TRBV29-1 and J usage is TRBJ1-4, with TRBD1 as a possible D gene (6 bases). Germline CDR1 and CDR2: SQVTM and ANQGSEA. The germline V and J ends were trimmed by 7 bases and 2 bases, with 11 bases remaining between them. The CDR3 is made up of 13 amino acids. The CDR3, as DNA: TGCAGCGCTGTCAGGGGCACTAATGAAAAACTGTTTTTT. Protein sequence: CSAVRGTNEKLFF.

The V and J genes are TRBV7-9 and TRBJ1-4; 7 bases agree with TRBD1. V was pared by 5 bases and J by 7 bases, with 4 bases of the junction left unmatched. Germline values: CDR1 SEHNR, CDR2 FQNEAQ (reference sequence). The CDR3 is made up of 13 amino acids. The DNA of the CDR3 is TGTGCCAGCAGCGCCCGACAGGGTGAAAAACTGTTTTTT. Residues: CASSARQGEKLFF.

This clonotype was counted between two and nine times. The chain joins TRBV20-1 to TRBJ2-5; D might be TRBD1 (5 bases). This CDR3 contains 14 residues. Germline values: CDR1 DFQATT, CDR2 SNEGSKA (reference sequence). V was pared by 0 bases and J by 5 bases, with 13 bases between. The CDR3 region has the DNA TGCAGTGCTAGAGATCGATACAGGTGGGAGACCCAGTACTTC. This codes for CSARDRYRWETQYF.

The chain recombines TRBV6-1 with TRBJ2-7, with 10 bases identical to TRBD2. The CDR3 length is 15 residues. Unmatched junction bases numbered 4, after V lost 5 bases and J lost 0 bases. CDR1 is MNHNS, CDR2 SASEGT, per germline. The CDR3 DNA reads as TGTGCCAGCAGTCAGACTAGCGGGCCCTCCTACGAGCAGTACTTC. Residues: CASSQTSGPSYEQYF.

There are a few counts of this clonotype. This rearrangement joins TRBV7-2 to TRBJ1-2, with D possibly matching TRBD1 (6 bases). The V and J ends lost 5 bases and 4 bases respectively, with 17 bases between them. This CDR3 region has 15 residues. Germline V gene lookup returns CDR1 SGHTA and CDR2 FQGNSA. DNA of the CDR3: TGTGCCAGCAGCCCAGGGGCTAGCAGCCCCTATGGCTACACCTTC. It is translated as CASSPGASSPYGYTF.

This clonotype has a handful of counts. The chain carries TRBV20-1 and TRBJ2-3; 8 positions agree with TRBD2. J gave up 5 bases and V 6 bases, and 10 bases lay outside the gene matches. The germline V gene has CDR1 DFQATT and CDR2 SNEGSKA (reference sequence). The CDR3 has 14 amino acids. The CDR3: CSAPRSGMGDTQYF. The CDR3 DNA follows: TGCAGTGCCCCGCGTAGCGGGATGGGAGATACGCAGTATTTT.

This clonotype occurred a few times. This chain uses TRBV3-1 with TRBJ1-6; D unclear. The CDR3 has 19 amino acids. Germline V lookup: CDR1 LGHDT, CDR2 YNNKEL (reference sequence). Trimming removed 0 bases from V and 7 bases from J, with 22 bases in between. The chain's CDR3 is CASSQDRVPLPFGNSPLHF. CDR3 DNA: TGTGCCAGCAGCCAAGATAGGGTCCCGCTGCCCTTTGGGAATTCACCCCTCCACTTT.

The chain is built from TRBV11-2 and TRBJ2-5; tentatively, D is TRBD2 (5 bases). The J call may be incorrect, as the DNA end agrees better with TRBJ2-7. CDR3 length equals 16 residues. Germline CDR1 and CDR2: SGHAT and FQNNGV. DNA of the CDR3: TGTGCCAGCAGCTTAGCCCCAGGACTGGATTGGGGCGAGCAGTACTTC. This encodes CASSLAPGLDWGEQYF.

V and J are TRBV6-2 or TRBV6-3 and TRBJ2-7; 8 bases agree with TRBD1. Germline CDR1 reads MNHEY; CDR2 reads SVGEGT. The CDR3 length is 13 residues. Unmatched junction bases numbered 9, after V lost 8 bases and J lost 6 bases. For the CDR3, the DNA is TGTGCCAGCCAGGACAGGGCGCAGGGCGAGCAGTACTTC. As protein: CASQDRAQGEQYF.

This clonotype has more than one count but fewer than ten. The chain couples TRBV10-3 to TRBJ2-1; possibly TRBD1 or TRBD2 for D (5 bases each). V lost 4 bases and J 7 bases, leaving 20 bases between the germline ends. This CDR3 is built from 16 residues. The germline V gene has CDR1 ENHRY and CDR2 SYGVKD. The CDR3 sequence: CAISGSGTDSLNEQFF. CDR3 DNA sequence: TGTGCCATCAGTGGCTCCGGGACGGATAGCTTAAATGAGCAGTTCTTC.

This clonotype was recorded at least ten times. The chain is built from TRBV20-1 and TRBJ2-1; perhaps TRBD2 as D (7 bases). The CDR3 contains 14 residues. Germline CDR1 is DFQATT and CDR2 is SNEGSKA (reference sequence). V lost 1 base and J 10 bases, leaving 17 bases between the germline ends. This CDR3 reads CSARGSSRGGEQFF. The DNA of the CDR3 is TGCAGTGCTAGAGGGTCTTCTAGGGGGGGAGAGCAGTTCTTC.

This clonotype was seen only once. In nucleotides, the CDR3 is TGTGCCAGCGGCGGGACTAGCGATGGTGAGCAGTACTTC. Amino acids: CASGGTSDGEQYF. The V call is TRBV25-1, the J call TRBJ2-5; 10 bases fit TRBD2. Germline values: CDR1 MGHDK, CDR2 SYGVNS. The V and J ends lost 8 bases and 11 bases, in that order; junction bases with no gene match: 11. The CDR3 loop spans 13 amino acids. The complete variable domain, with remaining parts taken from reference TRBV25-1 and TRBJ2-5, reads EADIYQTPRYLVIGTGKKITLECSQTMGHDKMYWYQQDPGMELHLIHYSYGVNSTEKGDLSSESTVSRIRTEHFPLTLESARPSHTSQYLCASGGTSDGEQYFGPGTRLLVL.

V and J are TRBV5-4 and TRBJ1-1, with no clear D. The germline gives CDR1 SGHNT, CDR2 YYREEE (reference sequence). Trimming removed 5 bases at V and 3 bases at J, with 20 bases between. CDR3 length: 16 amino acids. The CDR3: CASSEGGRRVHTEAFF. The CDR3, as DNA: TGTGCCAGCAGTGAAGGAGGTCGGAGGGTTCACACTGAAGCTTTCTTT.